A selection of T cell receptor beta chains follows, all from one sample in a study of graft-versus-host responses after intestinal transplantation. The data were produced by immunoSEQ multiplex PCR, yet TCRdb's version contains in-frame clones alone and is incomplete. The data contain 13,000 to 15,000 clones, about two thirds of them singletons. The source material was ileum tissue, sampled around 94 weeks after intestinal transplantation. These receptors were taken from a human patient who received an intestinal transplant, so some T cells may come from the graft donor. CDR3s include the opening cysteine and the closing phenylalanine or tryptophan. A D gene is named only where the DNA matches it firmly. Clone size is stated in some rows and not others, as once, few, many or a class when expanded.

abundance	j_gene	v_gene	d_gene	CDR3nt	CDR3aa
.	TRBJ1-6	TRBV6-4	TRBD1	TGTGCCAGCAGTCAGGACAGGGAGAATTCACCCCTCCACTTT	CASSQDRENSPLHF
.	TRBJ2-2	TRBV9	.	TGTGCCAGCAGCTCGTCCGCGAACACCGGGGAGCTGTTTTTT	CASSSSANTGELFF
once	TRBJ2-1	TRBV5-1	TRBD2	TGCGCCAGCAGCTTGGACCTAGCGGGGGCCTACAATGAGCAGTTCTTC	CASSLDLAGAYNEQFF
few	TRBJ1-4	TRBV18	.	TGTGCCAGCTCACTCACTCGCGTGGATGAAAAACTGTTTTTT	CASSLTRVDEKLFF
.	TRBJ2-7	TRBV7-8	TRBD2	TGTGCCAGCAGCTTAGGACTAGCAGGTGTCTACGAGCAGTACTTC	CASSLGLAGVYEQYF
.	TRBJ1-2	TRBV29-1	.	TGCAGCGTTGACCCCACAGGTAGTGGTGGCTACACCTTC	CSVDPTGSGGYTF
once	TRBJ2-6	TRBV5-6	.	TGTGCCAGCAGCTTGGACCCAGATACCCTCTCTGGGGCCAACGTCCTGACTTTC	CASSLDPDTLSGANVLTF
once	TRBJ2-6	TRBV5-1	.	TGCGCCAGCAGCTTGAGGCAGACAGGCGCCTCTGGGGCCAACGTCCTGACTTTC	CASSLRQTGASGANVLTF
.	TRBJ2-7	TRBV7-8	TRBD2	TGTGCCAGCAGCTTAGCGGGAATTAGCGGGGCGTTTGCCTACGAGCAGTACTTC	CASSLAGISGAFAYEQYF
.	TRBJ2-3	TRBV6-1	TRBD2	TGTGCCAGCAGTGGACGGGACTATCAGAGCACAGATACGCAGTATTTT	CASSGRDYQSTDTQYF
once	TRBJ2-1	TRBV5-1	.	TGCGCCAGCAGCCCGATAGAGTACAATGAGCAGTTCTTC	CASSPIEYNEQFF
.	TRBJ2-3	TRBV5-1	.	TGCGCCAGCAGCTTGGCTAGCACAGATACGCAGTATTTT	CASSLASTDTQYF
few	TRBJ2-2	TRBV5-1	TRBD2	TGCGCCAGCAGCTTGGGTCCTAGCGGGGGTCCCGGGGAGCTGTTTTTT	CASSLGPSGGPGELFF
.	TRBJ2-3	TRBV7-9	TRBD2	TGTGCCAGCCAGGGAGGGGCGGGGAGCACAGATACGCAGTATTTT	CASQGGAGSTDTQYF
few	TRBJ2-3	TRBV18	.	TGTGCCAGCTCACCACCGCAGTCCACAGATACGCAGTATTTT	CASSPPQSTDTQYF
.	TRBJ2-3	TRBV7-2	.	TGTGCCAGCAGCTTAGGAGGGCAGGTCGCAGATACGCAGTATTTT	CASSLGGQVADTQYF
.	TRBJ2-2	TRBV2	.	TGTGCCAGCAGTGAGTCTGACAGTTTCTACAGGGTCCCCGGGGAGCTGTTTTTT	CASSESDSFYRVPGELFF
.	TRBJ1-4	TRBV4-3	TRBD1	TGCGCCAGCAGCCAAGATTGGCAGGGGGCTGAAAAACTGTTTTTT	CASSQDWQGAEKLFF
.	TRBJ1-1	TRBV10-3	.	TGTGCCGTCGACAGTGATAACACTGAAGCTTTCTTT	CAVDSDNTEAFF
.	TRBJ1-5	TRBV19	.	TGTGCCAGTAGTTATGGGGCTTTTAACAATCAGCCCCAGCATTTT	CASSYGAFNNQPQHF
.	TRBJ1-3	TRBV6-5	.	TGTGCCAGCAGATCTTACTCTGGAAACACCATATATTTT	CASRSYSGNTIYF
.	TRBJ2-7	TRBV28	TRBD1	TGTGCCAGCAGTGCACCATTTCGGGACAGGGCTTCGACCTACGAGCAGTACTTC	CASSAPFRDRASTYEQYF
.	TRBJ1-1	TRBV7-2	TRBD1	TGTGCCAGCAGCCGACAGGGAGGTACTGAAGCTTTCTTT	CASSRQGGTEAFF
medium-sized	TRBJ2-2	TRBV10-2	.	TGCGCCAGCAGTGACAGGGACACCGGGGAGCTGTTTTTT	CASSDRDTGELFF
.	TRBJ2-5	TRBV10-2	TRBD2	TGCGCCAGCAGTGACAGCGGGGGGGTAGGGACCCAGTACTTC	CASSDSGGVGTQYF
few	TRBJ2-2	TRBV6-5	TRBD1	TGTGCCAGCAGGCAGGGGGCGCAGACCGGGGAGCTGTTTTTT	CASRQGAQTGELFF
.	TRBJ2-3	TRBV27	.	TGTGCCAGCAGTTCGCCTAGGACAGAGAGCACAGATACGCAGTATTTT	CASSSPRTESTDTQYF
.	TRBJ2-7	TRBV19	.	TGTGCCAGTAGCCAAGACAGGTTCCCCTACGAGCAGTACTTC	CASSQDRFPYEQYF
.	TRBJ1-2	TRBV27	.	TGTGCCAGCAGTTTAGACCCCCAGGGCTGGGGCTACACCTTC	CASSLDPQGWGYTF
.	TRBJ1-5	TRBV6-6	.	TGTGCCAGCAGTTACTTTGCCGACAGCCACAATCAGCCCCAGCATTTT	CASSYFADSHNQPQHF
medium-sized	TRBJ1-3	TRBV10-1	.	TGCGCCAGCAGTGAGTGTGGGGGCGGACTCCCCTCTGGAAACACCATATATTTT	CASSECGGGLPSGNTIYF
.	TRBJ2-3	TRBV6-6	.	TGTGCCAGCAGTTACGGAGGGCCAGATACGCAGTATTTT	CASSYGGPDTQYF
few	TRBJ1-5	TRBV12-5	TRBD1	TGTGCTAGTGGTTTTGGGACAGGGGCCGATCAGCCCCAGCATTTT	CASGFGTGADQPQHF
large	TRBJ1-2	TRBV21-1	.	TGTGCCAGCAGCAAAGAAAGGGCGAAAACAGGGTATTTTTCTAACTATGGCTACACCTTC	CASSKERAKTGYFSNYGYTF
.	TRBJ2-3	TRBV2	TRBD2	TGTGCCAGCAGTGAACAGCGGGGAGGACCAGATACGCAGTATTTT	CASSEQRGGPDTQYF
.	TRBJ2-7	TRBV5-8	.	TGTGCCAGCAGCTTTACGGGGGAGTTTCGTATGAAGTACGAGCAGTACTTC	CASSFTGEFRMKYEQYF
.	TRBJ2-2	TRBV6-6	.	TGTGCCAGCAGTTACTCGGGACAGAACACCGGGGAGCTGTTTTTT	CASSYSGQNTGELFF
.	TRBJ1-3	TRBV7-9	.	TGTGCCAGCAGCCACGGCCGGGTATCCTCTGGAAACACCATATATTTT	CASSHGRVSSGNTIYF
.	TRBJ1-2	TRBV7-9	.	TGTGCCAGCAGCTGGGCGGGGAGGGACTATGGCTACACCTTC	CASSWAGRDYGYTF
.	TRBJ2-1	TRBV4-3	TRBD1	TGCGCCAGCAGCCAAGATATGGGGACAGGGAGCTTGAATGAGCAGTTCTTC	CASSQDMGTGSLNEQFF
.	TRBJ1-1	TRBV9	TRBD1	TGTGCCAGCAGCCCCCAACCTACAGGGGTCGAAGCTTTCTTT	CASSPQPTGVEAFF
.	TRBJ1-6	TRBV18	TRBD1	TGTGCCAGCTCACCGGACAGGGCCAGCTCCTATAATTCACCCCTCCACTTT	CASSPDRASSYNSPLHF
.	TRBJ2-3	TRBV5-1	.	TGCGCCAGCAGCGACGCGGCACCCTCCAGCACAGATACGCAGTATTTT	CASSDAAPSSTDTQYF
.	TRBJ2-3	TRBV18	TRBD2	TGTGCCAGCTCACCTAGCGGGGGAAACACAGATACGCAGTATTTT	CASSPSGGNTDTQYF
.	TRBJ2-2	TRBV18	.	TGTGCCAGCTCACTCCGGACGACGAAAAAGCTTCAAGAACCCCCAGGGACCGGGGAGCTGTTTTTT	CASSLRTTKKLQEPPGTGELFF
.	TRBJ2-2	TRBV6-5	.	TGTGCCAGCAGTTACGGGCCTAGCAGGGGCGGGGAGCTGTTTTTT	CASSYGPSRGGELFF
.	TRBJ2-7	TRBV6-5	.	TGTGCCAGCAGTTACGGGGGGGCGAACGAGCAGTACTTC	CASSYGGANEQYF
.	TRBJ2-7	TRBV6-5	.	TGTGCCAGCAGAGGGGTCGTCAGCTCCTACGAGCAGTACTTC	CASRGVVSSYEQYF